This T cell receptor (beta chain) was captured in a study of blood T cell repertoires in COVID-19. The assay was immunoSEQ multiplex PCR, and TCRdb's table has in-frame clones only and misses some. The sample contains over 95,000 clones, over 70% of which appear only once. This CDR3 comprises 14 residues. Germline CDR1 is SGHNT and CDR2 is YENEEA. Trimming shortened V by 3 bases and J by 5 bases, and 11 bases separated the two germline ends. The sequence was obtained from a man aged 45-65 years with acute or convalescent COVID-19. Material for sequencing was peripheral blood. The rearrangement uses TRBV11-3 and TRBJ2-1, with a weak D call TRBD2 (7 bases). This CDR3 reads CASSLGGLNNEQFF. As DNA, the CDR3 is TGTGCCAGCAGCTTGGGGGGGCTCAACAATGAGCAGTTCTTC.